Sequencing of this T cell receptor beta chain was carried out in a study of response to subunit inactivated influenza vaccine (dated by TCRdb to the late 2010s). Regarding the research as a whole: Deep quantitative profiling of the T cell receptor repertoire was used in the study to follow responses to a trivalent subunit inactivated influenza vaccine.

CDR1 and CDR2 are read off the germline V gene (reference sequence) as DFQATT and SNEGSKA. V is pruned by 3 bases and J by 7 bases, leaving 11 bases of the junction without a gene match. The CDR3, from cysteine to phenylalanine, totals 15 residues. The kept DNA is CDR3 alone, 45 bases in frame from the first base. Study-wide findings and limitations: According to the authors, only a limited number of new T cells may be recruited by each seasonal influenza vaccination.

The library was generated by RT-PCR. Sequencing instrument: Illumina HiSeq 2500. TCRdb's own reprocessing of the public reads used fastp at Q25 and MiXCR and kept productive beta chains. Rows with a matching CDR3 protein are joined into one entry that keeps the most common DNA and genes. Here the sample has approximately 490,000 distinct CDR3 sequences; around 7.7% occur a single time. Jointly, the top ten make up around 13% of the sample. This clonotype was observed a handful of times. No cognate antigen has been identified for it. The input lacks base qualities; no much larger clone sits a single base away.

The specimen was PBMCs from blood, collected 23 to 25 months after vaccination. This receptor was identified in a man aged 45-69 years who received an inactivated influenza vaccine. Donor details come from another sample of the same person, matched by shared clones. The receptor chain draws on TRBV20-1 and TRBJ2-1, with TRBD2 matching 8 junction bases. The base sequence is TGCAGTGCTAGTTTTTCGGGAGGGCCGCGGAATGAGCAGTTCTTC. This encodes CSASFSGGPRNEQFF.